Detailed here is one T cell receptor (beta chain). Its target is unknown. The table came from immunoSEQ multiplex PCR; TCRdb's copy has only in-frame clones and leaves some out. The sample carries almost 85,000 clones, roughly 85% recorded once. These data originate in a study of a mutant IDH1 vaccine in newly diagnosed glioma. Study-level background: The study gave patients eight vaccinations in weeks 1, 3, 5, 7, 11, 15, 19, 23. Vaccination began 4-6 weeks post radiotherapy alone, or with temozolomide cycles. Patients under treatment included about 60% males and 37.5% females and had a mean age of around 43 years.

Per germline, CDR1 WSHSY and CDR2 SAAADI. The CDR3 runs to 13 residues. V dropped 6 bases and J dropped 3 bases, with 11 bases sitting between them. Regarding time point: week 23, last vaccination. In the vaccine, a single dose held 300 ug of the mutant IDH1 20-mer peptide, along with topical imiquimod. Each tumor in the donors was a new WHO grade 3 or 4 astrocytoma, IDH1-mutant and ATRX-lost. The input for sequencing was PBMCs, taken from a glioma patient whose treatment included an IDH1 peptide vaccine. The chain uses TRBV10-2 and TRBJ2-5; no clear D gene. The TCR originated in a man between 25 and 39 years old with glioma. Some clones in this sample may be carry-over from other donors' samples. CDR3 residues: CASSRPGEETQYF. Written as DNA, the CDR3 is TGCGCCAGCAGCCGCCCGGGTGAAGAGACCCAGTACTTC.